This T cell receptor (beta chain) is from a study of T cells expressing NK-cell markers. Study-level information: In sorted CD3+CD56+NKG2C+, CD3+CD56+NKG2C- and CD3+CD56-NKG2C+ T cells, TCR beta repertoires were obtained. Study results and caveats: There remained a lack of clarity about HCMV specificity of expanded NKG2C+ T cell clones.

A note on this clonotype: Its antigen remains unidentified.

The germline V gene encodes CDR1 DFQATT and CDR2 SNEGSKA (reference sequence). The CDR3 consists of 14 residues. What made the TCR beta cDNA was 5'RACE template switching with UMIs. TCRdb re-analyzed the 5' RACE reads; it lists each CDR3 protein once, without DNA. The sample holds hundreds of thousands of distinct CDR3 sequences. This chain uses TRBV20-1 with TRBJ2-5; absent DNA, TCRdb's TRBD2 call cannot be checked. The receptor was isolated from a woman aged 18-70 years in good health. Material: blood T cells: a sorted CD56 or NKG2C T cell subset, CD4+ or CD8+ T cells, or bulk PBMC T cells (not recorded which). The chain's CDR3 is CSARGGSGEETQYF.